This T cell receptor beta chain is drawn from a study of human T cells and chemical hapten exposure. Broader study findings: Expanded TCRs showed more large CDR3 clusters than pre-sensitization or healthy control sets.

Germline CDR1 reads SGHRS; CDR2 reads YFSETQ. This CDR3 has 17 amino acids. V lost 0 bases and J 0 bases, leaving 15 bases between the germline ends. As regards this clonotype: As yet, its antigen is unknown.

TCRdb re-called the RACE reads through MiXCR, storing one row per CDR3 protein. The sample consists of around 260,000 distinct CDR3 sequences, about 8.1% of them appearing once. Time point specified: pre-sensitization, week 0. Described treatment: therapeutic diphenylcyclopropenone sensitization with weekly scalp DPC. This receptor was taken from a woman between 35 and 50 years old with alopecia areata. Some clones in this sample may be carry-over from other donors' samples. The material was whole blood, obtained in connection with sensitization to the hapten diphenylcyclopropenone (DPC). This sequence joins TRBV5-1 and TRBJ1-1; D possibly corresponds to TRBD1 (5 bases). In DNA, the CDR3 is TGCGCCAGCAGCTTGGGAGAGTTGACAGCGATGAACACTGAAGCTTTCTTT. This codes for CASSLGELTAMNTEAFF.